The clone carrying this TCR beta chain was picked up a small number of times. The data were obtained in a study of beta chain features in type 1 diabetes. The CDR3 sequence is 11 residues long. Germline CDR1 LNHDA, CDR2 SQIVND (reference sequence). Trimming removed 11 bases at V and 4 bases at J, with 9 bases between. Isolated RNA was reverse transcribed in full, so expressed TCRB transcripts were sequenced. The data were produced by immunoSEQ multiplex PCR, yet TCRdb's version contains in-frame clones alone and is incomplete. Here the sample spans 200,000 to 250,000 clones, 7.5% to 10% being singletons.

This chain joins TRBV19 and TRBJ1-5; D call uncertain. This receptor was identified in a woman aged 18-35 years in good health. The specimen was naive CD4+ T cells from blood. CDR3 in DNA: TGTGCCGTAGGAGCAAATCAGCCCCAGCATTTT. Its translation is CAVGANQPQHF.